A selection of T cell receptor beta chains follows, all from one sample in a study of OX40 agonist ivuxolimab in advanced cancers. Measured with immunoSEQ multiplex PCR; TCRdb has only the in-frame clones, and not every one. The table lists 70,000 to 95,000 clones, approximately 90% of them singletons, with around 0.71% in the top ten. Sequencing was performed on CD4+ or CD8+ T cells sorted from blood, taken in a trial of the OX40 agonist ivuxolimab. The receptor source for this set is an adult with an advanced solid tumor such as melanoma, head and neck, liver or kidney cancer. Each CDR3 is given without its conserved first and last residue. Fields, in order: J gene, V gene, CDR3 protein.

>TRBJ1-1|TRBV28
ASSADQGAFNTEAF
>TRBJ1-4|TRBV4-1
ASSRRDRGEEKLF
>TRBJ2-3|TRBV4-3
ASSQRLGSGGNPSTDTQY
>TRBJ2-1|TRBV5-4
ASSLAGRATYNEQF
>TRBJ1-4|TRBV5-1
ASSLAYNNEKLF
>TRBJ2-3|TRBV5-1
ASSLVGADTQY
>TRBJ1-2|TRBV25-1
ASSGPGQHYGYT
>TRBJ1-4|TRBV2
ATTGSSEKLF
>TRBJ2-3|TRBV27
ASSSLIKQY
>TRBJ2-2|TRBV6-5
ASRIRLENTGELF
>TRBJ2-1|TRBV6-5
ASREREVMNEQF
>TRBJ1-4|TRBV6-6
ASRDRGATNEKLF
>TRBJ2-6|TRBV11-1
ASSGGVSGANVLT
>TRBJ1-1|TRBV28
GTTQPTDGAF
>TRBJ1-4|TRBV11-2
ASSNPPGLRSEKLF
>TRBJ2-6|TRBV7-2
ASSLGQGRGSGANVLT
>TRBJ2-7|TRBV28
ASSWTGSSYEQY
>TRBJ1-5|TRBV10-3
AISGPGQPQH
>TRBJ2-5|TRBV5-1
ASSPGTEETQY
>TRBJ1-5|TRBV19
ASSLGPNQPQH
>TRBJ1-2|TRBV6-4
ASSHSGTDGYT
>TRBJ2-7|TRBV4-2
ASSQPTEYEQY
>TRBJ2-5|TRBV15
ATSRGTSQETQY
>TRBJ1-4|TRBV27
ASSHRGDEKLF
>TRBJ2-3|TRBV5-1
ASSLIAEDTQY
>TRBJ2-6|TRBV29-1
SVRSGANVLT
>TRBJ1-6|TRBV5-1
ASSQSMNSPLH
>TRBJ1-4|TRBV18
ASSPTGRDQVLF
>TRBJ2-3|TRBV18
ASSPLLFGGAGTDTQY
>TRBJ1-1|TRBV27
ASSYARGMDTEAF
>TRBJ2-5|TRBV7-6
ASSFSGGQETQY
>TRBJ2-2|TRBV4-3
ASSQQNRNTGELF
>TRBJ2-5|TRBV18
ASSPRPEETQY
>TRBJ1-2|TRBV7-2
ASSHGIDGYT
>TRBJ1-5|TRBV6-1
ASSLSQPQH
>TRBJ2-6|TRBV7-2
ASSRGPPDATGANVLT
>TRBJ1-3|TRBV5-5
ASSLDQGVSGNTIY
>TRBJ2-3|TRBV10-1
ASSTGILWY
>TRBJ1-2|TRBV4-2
ASSPGRQGNYGYT
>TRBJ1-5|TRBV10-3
AISEEGTGMSQPQH
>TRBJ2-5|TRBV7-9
ASSSTSGEAQY
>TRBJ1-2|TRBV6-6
ASSQTVNYGYT
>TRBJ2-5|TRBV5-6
ASSSLGVAGEETQY
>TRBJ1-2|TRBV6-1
ASSEGTEFYGYT
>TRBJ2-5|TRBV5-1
ASSLPAGQETQY